Here is one T cell receptor (beta chain) with its context. Allocation to cohorts depended on clinical history reported by the participants. The repertoire was sequenced with immunoSEQ multiplex PCR; TCRdb's copy has only in-frame clones and lacks some. The table shows 230,000 or so clones, with 75% to 90% occurring only once. The sample comes from a study of blood T cell repertoires in COVID-19. Study-level information: T cells, B-cell-depleted T cells, or PBMCs supplied cDNA or gDNA.

Germline V gene sequence: CDR1 SGDLS, CDR2 YYNGEE. After removal of 2 bases from V and 1 base from J, the junction contained 5 bases not matched to a gene. The CDR3 runs to 15 residues. This sequence originates from a woman aged 40 to 50 with acute COVID-19. Material for sequencing was PBMCs or T cells enriched from blood (not recorded which). The V and J genes are TRBV9 and TRBJ2-5, with TRBD2 matching 7 bases. The CDR3 region has the DNA TGTGCCAGCAGCGTCGCAGGGAGGGGCCAAGAGACCCAGTACTTC. Protein product: CASSVAGRGQETQYF.